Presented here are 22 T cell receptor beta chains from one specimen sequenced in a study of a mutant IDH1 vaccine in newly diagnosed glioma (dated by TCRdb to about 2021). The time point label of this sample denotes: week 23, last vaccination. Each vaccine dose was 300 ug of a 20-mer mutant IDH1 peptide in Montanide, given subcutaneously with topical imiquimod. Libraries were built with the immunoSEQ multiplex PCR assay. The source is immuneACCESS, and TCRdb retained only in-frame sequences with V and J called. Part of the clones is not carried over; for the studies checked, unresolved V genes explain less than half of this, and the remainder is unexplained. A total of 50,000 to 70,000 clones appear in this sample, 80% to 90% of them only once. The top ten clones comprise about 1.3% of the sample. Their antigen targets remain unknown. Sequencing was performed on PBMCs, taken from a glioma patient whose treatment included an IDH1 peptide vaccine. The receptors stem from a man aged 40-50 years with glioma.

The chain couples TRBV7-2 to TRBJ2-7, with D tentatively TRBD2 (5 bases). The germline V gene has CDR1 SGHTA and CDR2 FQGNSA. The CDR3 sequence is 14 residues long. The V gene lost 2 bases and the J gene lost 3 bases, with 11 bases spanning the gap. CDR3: CASSLSGLDYEQYF. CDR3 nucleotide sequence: TGTGCCAGCAGCTTATCCGGACTTGACTACGAGCAGTACTTC. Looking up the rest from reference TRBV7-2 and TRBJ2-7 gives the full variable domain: GAGVSQSPSNKVTEKGKDVELRCDPISGHTALYWYRQSLGQGLEFLIYFQGNSAPDKSGLPSDRFSAERTGGSVSTLTIQRTQQEDSAVYLCASSLSGLDYEQYFGPGTRLTVT.

CDR3 bases: TGTGCCAGCAGCTGGACTAGCGGGAGGAATGAGCAGTTCTTC. Its translation: CASSWTSGRNEQFF. The rearrangement joins TRBV5-4 to TRBJ2-1, with 14 bases matching TRBD2. Germline-derived CDR1 and CDR2 are SGHNT and YYREEE (reference sequence). This CDR3 spans 14 amino acids. After removal of 3 bases from V and 7 bases from J, the junction contained 0 bases not matched to a gene.

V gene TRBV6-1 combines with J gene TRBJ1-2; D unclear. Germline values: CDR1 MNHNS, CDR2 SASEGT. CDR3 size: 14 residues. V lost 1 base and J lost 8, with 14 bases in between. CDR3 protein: CASSEDSTLRGYTF. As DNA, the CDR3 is TGTGCCAGCAGTGAAGATTCGACCCTTCGGGGCTACACCTTC.

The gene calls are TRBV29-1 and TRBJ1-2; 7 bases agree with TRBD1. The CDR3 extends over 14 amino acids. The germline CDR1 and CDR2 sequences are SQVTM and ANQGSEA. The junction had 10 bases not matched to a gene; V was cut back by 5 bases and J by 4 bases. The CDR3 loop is CSVQKGTASYGYTF. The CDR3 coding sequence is TGCAGCGTTCAAAAGGGGACAGCATCCTATGGCTACACCTTC.

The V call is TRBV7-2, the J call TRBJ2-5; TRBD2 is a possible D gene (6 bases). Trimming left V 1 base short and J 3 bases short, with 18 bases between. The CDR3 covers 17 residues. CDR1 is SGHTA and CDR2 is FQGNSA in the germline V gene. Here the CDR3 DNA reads TGTGCCAGCAGCTTAGGTTTCGGTAGCGGATTAAAAGAGACCCAGTACTTC. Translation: CASSLGFGSGLKETQYF.

CDR3 residues: CASSFHLGLNTDTQYF. DNA for the CDR3: TGTGCCAGCAGCTTCCATTTGGGACTAAACACAGATACGCAGTATTTT. The chain recombines TRBV5-4 with TRBJ2-3; 7 positions agree with TRBD2. This CDR3 is 16 amino acids long. Germline CDR1 SGHNT, CDR2 YYREEE (reference sequence). The V gene end was trimmed by 2 bases and the J gene end by 2 bases; junction bases not matched to a gene: 8.

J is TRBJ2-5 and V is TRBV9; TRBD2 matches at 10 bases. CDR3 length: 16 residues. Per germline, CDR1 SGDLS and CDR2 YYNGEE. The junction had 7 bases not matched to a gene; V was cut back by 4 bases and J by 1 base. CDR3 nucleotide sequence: TGTGCCAGCAGCCTATCGGGACTAGCGCCCCAAGAGACCCAGTACTTC. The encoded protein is CASSLSGLAPQETQYF.

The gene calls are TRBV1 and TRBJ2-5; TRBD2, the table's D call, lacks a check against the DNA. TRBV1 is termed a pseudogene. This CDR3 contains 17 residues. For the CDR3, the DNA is TGCACCAGCAGCCAGACTAGCGGGAGGCCCAGGGGGGAGACCCAGTACTTC. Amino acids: CTSSQTSGRPRGETQYF.

The CDR3, as DNA: TGTGCCAGCAGCGTAGACGGCGATCCACTTTACGAGCAGTACTTC. Its translation: CASSVDGDPLYEQYF. This rearrangement joins TRBV9 to TRBJ2-7; D gene unclear. The CDR3 runs 15 residues. Trimming removed 0 bases at V and 4 bases at J, with 14 bases between. Germline CDR1 and CDR2: SGDLS and YYNGEE.

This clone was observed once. This CDR3 reads CSVVQGGGEQYF. In nucleotides, the CDR3 is TGCAGCGTTGTGCAGGGGGGAGGCGAGCAGTACTTC. This chain uses TRBV29-1 with TRBJ2-7; D perhaps matches TRBD1 (7 bases). CDR1 and CDR2 (germline): SQVTM, ANQGSEA. V was cut by 4 bases and J by 6 bases, with 13 bases left in between. CDR3 size: 12 residues.

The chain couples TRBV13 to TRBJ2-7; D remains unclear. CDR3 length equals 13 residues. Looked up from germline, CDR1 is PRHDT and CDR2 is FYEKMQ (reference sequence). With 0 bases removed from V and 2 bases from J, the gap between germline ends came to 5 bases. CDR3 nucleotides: TGTGCCAGCAGCTTAGGGGGCCCCTACGAGCAGTACTTC. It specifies CASSLGGPYEQYF.

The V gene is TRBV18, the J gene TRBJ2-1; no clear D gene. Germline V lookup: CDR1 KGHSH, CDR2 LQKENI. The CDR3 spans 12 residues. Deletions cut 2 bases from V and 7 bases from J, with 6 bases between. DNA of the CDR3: TGTGCCAGCTCACCAGTGAGTAATGAGCAGTTCTTC. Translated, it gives CASSPVSNEQFF.

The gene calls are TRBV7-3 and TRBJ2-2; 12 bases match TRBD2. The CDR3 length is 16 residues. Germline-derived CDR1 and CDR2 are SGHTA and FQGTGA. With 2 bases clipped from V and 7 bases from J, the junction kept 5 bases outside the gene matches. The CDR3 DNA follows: TGTGCCAGCAGCTTAGGACTAGCGGGGAAGGACGGGGAGCTGTTTTTT. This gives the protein CASSLGLAGKDGELFF.

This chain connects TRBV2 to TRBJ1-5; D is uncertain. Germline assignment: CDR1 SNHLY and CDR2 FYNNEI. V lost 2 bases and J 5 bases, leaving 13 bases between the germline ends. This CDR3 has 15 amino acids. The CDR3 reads CASSERRTADQPQHF. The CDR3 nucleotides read TGTGCCAGCAGTGAAAGACGTACAGCCGATCAGCCCCAGCATTTT.

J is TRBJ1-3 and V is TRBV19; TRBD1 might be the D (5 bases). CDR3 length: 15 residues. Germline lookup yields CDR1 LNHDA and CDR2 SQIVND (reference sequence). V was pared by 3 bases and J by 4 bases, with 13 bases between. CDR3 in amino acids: CASSIINRRGNTIYF. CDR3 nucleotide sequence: TGTGCCAGTAGTATTATTAACAGGAGAGGAAACACCATATATTTT.

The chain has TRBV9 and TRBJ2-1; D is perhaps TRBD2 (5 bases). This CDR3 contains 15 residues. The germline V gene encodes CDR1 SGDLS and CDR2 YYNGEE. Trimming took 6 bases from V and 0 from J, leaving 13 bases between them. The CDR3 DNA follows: TGTGCCAGCAACCTAGAGGGATTCTCCTACAATGAGCAGTTCTTC. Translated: CASNLEGFSYNEQFF.

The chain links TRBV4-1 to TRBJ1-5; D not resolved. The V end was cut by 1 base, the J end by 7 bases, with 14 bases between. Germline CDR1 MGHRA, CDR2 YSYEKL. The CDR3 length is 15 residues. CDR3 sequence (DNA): TGCGCCAGCAGCCAAGTTCCGGCCCCGGGACAGCCCCAGCATTTT. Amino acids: CASSQVPAPGQPQHF.

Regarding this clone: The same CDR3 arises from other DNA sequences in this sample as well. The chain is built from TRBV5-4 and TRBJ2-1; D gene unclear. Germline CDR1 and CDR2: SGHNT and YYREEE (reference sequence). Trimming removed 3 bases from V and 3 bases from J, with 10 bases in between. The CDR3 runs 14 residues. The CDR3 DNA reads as TGTGCCAGCAGCTCTGCCGGCAGCTACAATGAGCAGTTCTTC. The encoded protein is CASSSAGSYNEQFF. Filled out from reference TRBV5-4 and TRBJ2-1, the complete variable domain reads ETGVTQSPTHLIKTRGQQVTLRCSSQSGHNTVSWYQQALGQGPQFIFQYYREEENGRGNFPPRFSGLQFPNYSSELNVNALELDDSALYLCASSSAGSYNEQFFGPGTRLTVL.

The CDR3 spells CASHRDRNTEAFF. CDR3 nucleotide sequence: TGTGCCAGCCACCGGGACAGGAACACTGAAGCTTTCTTT. The chain recombines TRBV6-5 with TRBJ1-1; TRBD1 matches at 7 bases. The CDR3 contains 13 residues. The junction had 4 bases not matched to a gene; V was cut back by 8 bases and J by 1 base. Germline assignment: CDR1 MNHEY and CDR2 SVGAGI.

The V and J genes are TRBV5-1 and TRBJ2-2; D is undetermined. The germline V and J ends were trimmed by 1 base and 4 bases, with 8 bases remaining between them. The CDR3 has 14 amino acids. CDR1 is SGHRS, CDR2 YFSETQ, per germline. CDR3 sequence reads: CASSLNAGTGELFF. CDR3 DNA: TGCGCCAGCAGCTTGAACGCCGGCACCGGGGAGCTGTTTTTT.

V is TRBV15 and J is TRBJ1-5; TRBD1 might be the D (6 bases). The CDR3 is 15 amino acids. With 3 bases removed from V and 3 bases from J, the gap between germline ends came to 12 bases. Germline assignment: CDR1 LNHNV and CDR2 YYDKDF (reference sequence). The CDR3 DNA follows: TGTGCCACCAGCAGCAGGGGATACGACAATCAGCCCCAGCATTTT. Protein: CATSSRGYDNQPQHF.

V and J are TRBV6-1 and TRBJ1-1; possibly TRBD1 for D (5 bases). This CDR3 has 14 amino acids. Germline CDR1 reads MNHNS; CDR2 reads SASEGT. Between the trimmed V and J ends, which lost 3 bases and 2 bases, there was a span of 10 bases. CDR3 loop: CASSESRDNTEAFF. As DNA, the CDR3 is TGTGCCAGCAGTGAGAGCAGGGATAACACTGAAGCTTTCTTT.